These 17 T cell receptor beta chains came from one sample sequenced in a study of OX40 agonist ivuxolimab in advanced cancers. This table comes from immunoSEQ multiplex PCR, and its TCRdb copy is limited to in-frame clones, with some not included. Among around 21,000 clones listed, about 83% were seen once. Here the sequenced sample was CD4+ or CD8+ T cells sorted from blood, taken in a trial of the OX40 agonist ivuxolimab. Receptor source: an adult with an advanced solid tumor such as melanoma, head and neck, liver or kidney cancer.

In regard to this clone: The junction shows a germline mismatch at one end, possibly a read error. The V call is TRBV7-7, the J call TRBJ1-5, with a tentative D call TRBD1 (5 bases). Germline loops: CDR1 SSHAT, CDR2 FNYEAQ (reference sequence). This CDR3 is 15 amino acids long. The CDR3 DNA is TGTGCTAGCAGCTTAGCGGGGACGGGAAATCAGCCCCAGCATTTT. This encodes CASSLAGTGNQPQHF.

This chain joins TRBV29-1 and TRBJ2-5; the D is unclear. Trimming took 1 base from V and 5 from J, leaving 5 bases between them. Germline assignment: CDR1 SQVTM and CDR2 ANQGSEA. The CDR3 has 11 amino acids. CDR3 sequence (DNA): TGCAGCGTTGAAGTGGGCGAGACCCAGTACTTC. It encodes CSVEVGETQYF.

V is TRBV7-9 and J is TRBJ1-5, with D tentatively TRBD1 (5 bases). The CDR3 totals 14 residues. CDR1 is SEHNR, CDR2 FQNEAQ, per germline (reference sequence). Trimming stripped 4 bases from V and 5 bases from J, with 12 bases between. The CDR3 here is CASSSLLGDQPQHF. The CDR3 nucleotides are TGTGCCAGCAGCTCCCTCCTAGGGGATCAGCCCCAGCATTTT.

This chain joins TRBV10-3 and TRBJ2-7; TRBD1 matches 7 bases. This CDR3 contains 15 residues. V shed 0 bases, J shed 4 bases, and the junction held 6 bases outside the gene matches. CDR1 and CDR2 from the germline V gene are ENHRY and SYGVKD. The CDR3 loop is CAISESTGSPYEQYF. In nucleotides, the CDR3 is TGTGCCATCAGTGAGTCGACAGGGTCGCCTTACGAGCAGTACTTC.

The chain couples TRBV6-1 to TRBJ2-1; TRBD1 might be the D (6 bases). V was shortened by 9 bases and J by 7 bases, with 19 bases between the two germline ends. Germline V gives CDR1 MNHNS, CDR2 SASEGT. The CDR3 spans 14 residues. In nucleotides, the CDR3 is TGTGCCAGTTACCCGGGACACGCCTTAAATGAGCAGTTCTTC. It yields the protein CASYPGHALNEQFF.

The chain employs TRBV4-2 and TRBJ2-1; 7 bases fit TRBD2. The germline CDR1 and CDR2 sequences are LGHNA and YNFKEQ. The CDR3 runs 13 residues. V was clipped by 0 bases and J by 10 bases; unmatched bases: 3. The CDR3 loop reads CASSQDRGLEQFF. The CDR3 bases are TGTGCCAGCAGCCAAGATCGGGGACTAGAGCAGTTCTTC.

V is TRBV7-9 and J is TRBJ2-5, with 13 bases lining up with TRBD2. V trimming: 5 bases; J trimming: 4 bases; junction bases outside the gene matches: 4. The germline V gene encodes CDR1 SEHNR and CDR2 FQNEAQ (reference sequence). CDR3 length: 15 amino acids. This CDR3 reads CASSLTSGGPETQYF. The CDR3 DNA sequence: TGTGCCAGCAGCCTGACTAGCGGGGGGCCAGAGACCCAGTACTTC.

The chain joins TRBV19 to TRBJ1-5, with unresolved D. With 7 bases removed from V and 7 bases from J, the gap between germline ends came to 14 bases. The CDR3 runs 13 residues. The germline CDR1 and CDR2 sequences are LNHDA and SQIVND (reference sequence). Here the CDR3 reads CASTSEVGQPQHF. In DNA, the CDR3 is TGTGCCAGTACCAGTGAGGTCGGCCAGCCCCAGCATTTT.

The chain joins TRBV6-6 to TRBJ2-3, with 8 bases aligning to TRBD1. Germline V lookup: CDR1 MNHNY, CDR2 SVGAGI (reference sequence). This CDR3 is 14 amino acids long. V shed 5 bases and J 3 bases; nucleotides not matched to a gene: 4. CDR3 coding DNA: TGTGCCAGCAGTAGCAGGGGGCATACAGATACGCAGTATTTT. Its protein product is CASSSRGHTDTQYF.

The V call is TRBV13, the J call TRBJ2-7, with 14 bases matching TRBD2. V dropped 5 bases and J dropped 4; count of bases not matched to a gene: 10. The CDR3 is 17 amino acids. CDR1 is PRHDT, CDR2 FYEKMQ, per germline (reference sequence). CDR3 DNA sequence: TGTGCCAGCAGCCCCCGACTAGCGGGAGGGCCTCTATACGAGCAGTACTTC. Its protein product is CASSPRLAGGPLYEQYF. The full variable domain, completed using reference TRBV13 and TRBJ2-7, is AAGVIQSPRHLIKEKRETATLKCYPIPRHDTVYWYQQGPGQDPQFLISFYEKMQSDKGSIPDRFSAQQFSDYHSELNMSSLELGDSALYFCASSPRLAGGPLYEQYFGPGTRLTVT.

The table lists this clone with a few counts. The rearrangement links TRBV5-4 to TRBJ1-1; D gene uncertain. Trimming cost V 2 bases and J 1 base, with 6 bases left between them. In germline, CDR1 is SGHNT, CDR2 YYREEE (reference sequence). The CDR3 loop spans 13 amino acids. DNA for the CDR3: TGTGCCAGCAGCTTCGGACGGAACACTGAAGCTTTCTTT. It encodes CASSFGRNTEAFF.

The rearrangement uses TRBV27 and TRBJ2-3; D perhaps matches TRBD2 (5 bases). This CDR3 is built from 11 residues. With 6 bases removed from V and 6 bases from J, the gap between germline ends came to 7 bases. Germline-derived CDR1 and CDR2 are MNHEY and SMNVEV (reference sequence). CDR3 region: CASSGGDTQYF. The CDR3 nucleotides are TGTGCCAGCAGCGGAGGCGATACGCAGTATTTT.

The V and J genes are TRBV15 and TRBJ2-7; no firm D call. CDR1 is LNHNV and CDR2 is YYDKDF in the germline V gene (reference sequence). The CDR3 sequence is 14 residues long. V lost 0 bases and J 6 bases, leaving 12 bases between the germline ends. CDR3 sequence reads: CATSRDLDFGEQYF. The CDR3 DNA reads TGTGCCACCAGCAGAGATCTGGATTTCGGCGAGCAGTACTTC.

This rearrangement joins TRBV28 to TRBJ1-6; D gene uncertain. V dropped 5 bases and J dropped 9 bases, with 14 bases sitting between them. CDR3 length: 14 amino acids. The germline gives CDR1 MDHEN, CDR2 SYDVKM. The CDR3: CASSPSGRRSPLHF. CDR3 sequence (DNA): TGTGCCAGCAGTCCGTCGGGGAGACGTTCACCCCTCCACTTT.

In its sample, this clone is medium-sized. The genes are TRBV30 and TRBJ1-5, with D possibly matching TRBD1 (5 bases). With 7 bases removed from V and 2 bases from J, the gap between germline ends came to 15 bases. Germline CDR1 is GTSNPN and CDR2 is SVGIG (reference sequence). The CDR3 consists of 14 residues. The DNA of the CDR3 is TGTGCCTTTAAGTCCAGGGAAGGCAATCAGCCCCAGCATTTT. It translates to CAFKSREGNQPQHF.

The genes are TRBV2 and TRBJ2-1; 10 bases match TRBD2. The CDR3 runs to 15 residues. Germline loops: CDR1 SNHLY, CDR2 FYNNEI. V shed 4 bases, J shed 8 bases, and the junction held 8 bases outside the gene matches. The CDR3 DNA is TGTGCCAGCAGTGGGGCTAGCGGGGGAGAGGATGAGCAGTTCTTC. Its translation is CASSGASGGEDEQFF. Looking up the rest from reference TRBV2 and TRBJ2-1 gives the full variable domain: EPEVTQTPSHQVTQMGQEVILRCVPISNHLYFYWYRQILGQKVEFLVSFYNNEISEKSEIFDDQFSVERPDGSNFTLKIRSTKLEDSAMYFCASSGASGGEDEQFFGPGTRLTVL.

This sequence joins TRBV27 and TRBJ2-7; 8 bases agree with TRBD2. V shed 6 bases and J 0 bases; nucleotides not matched to a gene: 7. This CDR3 comprises 15 residues. Germline CDR1 is MNHEY and CDR2 is SMNVEV (reference sequence). CDR3 in DNA: TGTGCCAGCAGCTTAGAGCGGGGGACCTCCTACGAGCAGTACTTC. Protein sequence: CASSLERGTSYEQYF.